A single sample is the source of the 18 T cell receptor beta chains below, sequenced in a study of patients and donors after allogeneic stem cell transplantation. MiXCR, run by TCRdb on the RT-PCR reads, gives a single entry per CDR3 protein. Found here are fewer than 500,000 distinct CDR3 sequences, 16% of them singletons; the top ten hold roughly 7.2%. The sequencing sample was made of blood, either unsorted or a sorted T cell fraction (not recorded which). The receptors here all came from a human donor who was either an allogeneic HSCT recipient or a stem cell or donor lymphocyte infusion donor (not recorded which). It is not recorded whose cells these are; they may come from a transplant donor.

The chain has TRBV9 and TRBJ2-7; possibly TRBD2 for D (6 bases). V was pared by 7 bases and J by 2 bases, with 19 bases between. The CDR3 is 15 amino acids. Germline V CDR1 and CDR2: SGDLS, YYNGEE. The CDR3 here is CASGLDPPGAYEQYF. The CDR3 DNA reads as TGTGCCAGCGGCCTGGACCCTCCGGGGGCCTACGAGCAGTACTTC.

The J gene is TRBJ2-3, the V gene TRBV5-1, with D unresolved. The CDR3 runs to 14 residues. The germline V gene has CDR1 SGHRS and CDR2 YFSETQ. V dropped 0 bases and J dropped 6 bases, with 11 bases sitting between them. CDR3 DNA sequence: TGCGCCAGCAGCTTGGAGACCCAAGCGGATACGCAGTATTTT. It yields the protein CASSLETQADTQYF.

This clonotype was detected many times. The rearrangement joins TRBV12-3 or TRBV12-4 to TRBJ2-1; D unclear. Trimming shortened V by 6 bases and J by 2 bases, and 20 bases separated the two germline ends. The CDR3 is 17 residues long. In DNA form, the CDR3 reads TGTGCCAGCAGGCTTTACCTGGCCCCGAACCCCTACAATGAGCAGTTCTTC. This sequence encodes CASRLYLAPNPYNEQFF.

In its sample, this clonotype was seen a few times. The chain recombines TRBV3-1 with TRBJ1-2; D may be TRBD1 (6 bases). This CDR3 has 16 amino acids. With 2 bases removed from V and 3 bases from J, the gap between germline ends came to 16 bases. Germline V CDR1 and CDR2: LGHDT, YNNKEL (reference sequence). CDR3 protein: CASSQLRGAGDYGYTF. CDR3 DNA: TGTGCCAGCAGCCAACTGAGAGGGGCAGGGGACTATGGCTACACCTTC.

Only a few counts were recorded for this clonotype. The rearrangement uses TRBV11-1 and TRBJ1-6, with D possibly TRBD1 on 5 matching bases. Trimming shortened V by 3 bases and J by 2 bases, and 17 bases separated the two germline ends. Germline V gene data show CDR1 as SGHAT and CDR2 as FQDESV (reference sequence). The CDR3 extends over 18 amino acids. CDR3 protein: CASSFDPFMGAYNSPLHF. CDR3 DNA: TGTGCCAGCAGCTTTGACCCCTTTATGGGGGCCTATAATTCACCCCTCCACTTT.

The chain is built from TRBV20-1 and TRBJ2-2, with TRBD2 identical over 13 bases. Germline lookup yields CDR1 DFQATT and CDR2 SNEGSKA (reference sequence). V dropped 0 bases and J dropped 8; count of bases not matched to a gene: 9. This CDR3 comprises 17 residues. CDR3 DNA: TGCAGTGCTAGAGATGTCGGGGGACTAGCGGGAAAGGGGGAGCTGTTTTTT. This gives the protein CSARDVGGLAGKGELFF.

The chain employs TRBV5-6 and TRBJ1-5; perhaps TRBD1 as D (5 bases). The germline gives CDR1 SGHDT, CDR2 YYEEEE. V was pared by 0 bases and J by 3 bases, with 7 bases between. The CDR3 length is 14 residues. CDR3 protein: CASSLGQFNQPQHF. DNA for the CDR3: TGTGCCAGCAGCTTGGGACAGTTCAATCAGCCCCAGCATTTT.

In its sample, this clonotype was seen a few times. This chain links TRBV21-1 with TRBJ1-1. TRBV21-1 is annotated as a pseudogene. The CDR3 loop spans 17 amino acids. The DNA for the CDR3 is TGTGCCAGCAGCAAATGGCCTTCGTGGACGGCGAACACTGAAGCTTTCTTT. It specifies CASSKWPSWTANTEAFF.

The chain links TRBV2 to TRBJ2-7; 10 nucleotides line up with TRBD2. V trimming: 2 bases; J trimming: 2 bases; junction bases outside the gene matches: 6. Germline V gene lookup returns CDR1 SNHLY and CDR2 FYNNEI. CDR3 length equals 16 residues. CDR3 residues: CASSEITSGTAYEQYF. The CDR3 DNA is TGTGCCAGCAGTGAAATTACTAGCGGGACGGCCTACGAGCAGTACTTC.

The chain has TRBV4-1 and TRBJ2-3; 10 bases align to TRBD1. CDR1 and CDR2 from the germline V gene are MGHRA and YSYEKL. The CDR3 loop spans 17 amino acids. V lost 0 bases to trimming and J lost 4 bases; unmatched junction nucleotides: 7. The CDR3 region is CASSQDRDRGSADTQYF. The CDR3 DNA follows: TGCGCCAGCAGCCAAGATCGGGACAGGGGCAGCGCAGATACGCAGTATTTT.

The sample holds a few counts of this clonotype. V usage is TRBV15 and J usage is TRBJ2-2; 7 bases match TRBD1. In germline, CDR1 is LNHNV, CDR2 YYDKDF (reference sequence). V was clipped by 4 bases and J by 4 bases; unmatched bases: 6. The CDR3 has 15 amino acids. CDR3 bases: TGTGCCACCAGCACTCAACAGGGGTCCACCGGGGAGCTGTTTTTT. Translation: CATSTQQGSTGELFF.

In its sample, this clonotype was seen a few times. The gene calls are TRBV4-3 and TRBJ1-2; possibly TRBD1 for D (5 bases). Trimming removed 0 bases from V and 4 bases from J, with 6 bases in between. The CDR3 length is 13 residues. CDR1 is LGHNA and CDR2 is YSLEER in the germline V gene. CDR3 nucleotides: TGCGCCAGCAGCCAAGAGGGACTCTATGGCTACACCTTC. This gives the protein CASSQEGLYGYTF.

The V call is TRBV5-4, the J call TRBJ2-7; D may be TRBD1 (6 bases). The CDR3 is 13 residues long. V lost 6 bases and J lost 1, with 11 bases in between. Germline values: CDR1 SGHNT, CDR2 YYREEE (reference sequence). The CDR3: CASTLDSSYEQYF. The CDR3 nucleotides read TGTGCCAGCACCCTGGACAGTTCCTACGAGCAGTACTTC.

V gene TRBV20-1 combines with J gene TRBJ2-4; D is uncertain. Germline-derived CDR1 and CDR2 are DFQATT and SNEGSKA (reference sequence). This CDR3 is 14 amino acids long. V was pared by 6 bases and J by 1 base, with 13 bases between. This CDR3 is CSAPGVGAKNIQYF. CDR3 DNA sequence: TGCAGTGCCCCGGGCGTGGGGGCCAAAAACATTCAGTACTTC.

This clonotype appeared a few times. This chain uses TRBV24-1 with TRBJ1-5, with a tentative D call TRBD1 (6 bases). CDR3 length: 19 amino acids. Germline CDR1 reads KGHDR; CDR2 reads SFDVKD. V was trimmed by 2 bases and J by 1 base, leaving 20 bases between them. The DNA of the CDR3 is TGTGCCACCAGTGATTCCACATTACAGGGAGGTTGGAGCAATCAGCCCCAGCATTTT. Translated, it gives CATSDSTLQGGWSNQPQHF.

This chain links TRBV12-3 or TRBV12-4 with TRBJ2-7; D not certain. This CDR3 is 16 amino acids long. Deletions cut 0 bases from V and 1 base from J, with 13 bases between. The CDR3 nucleotides read TGTGCCAGCAGTTTAGCGCCGGCAGGCCTATCCTACGAGCAGTACTTC. Protein sequence: CASSLAPAGLSYEQYF.

This clonotype was counted only a few times. The V gene is TRBV20-1, the J gene TRBJ2-7, with 7 bases identical to TRBD2. Germline-derived CDR1 and CDR2 are DFQATT and SNEGSKA (reference sequence). CDR3 length: 15 amino acids. Trimming took 5 bases from V and 4 from J; bases not matched to a gene: 14. As DNA, the CDR3 is TGCAGTGCTTTCTTCGGGGGGACCGGAACGTACGAGCAGTACTTC. This gives the protein CSAFFGGTGTYEQYF.

The chain joins TRBV9 to TRBJ1-1, with D possibly being TRBD1 (5 bases). V lost 4 bases and J lost 4, with 23 bases in between. The CDR3 contains 17 residues. CDR1 SGDLS and CDR2 YYNGEE come from the germline V gene. The CDR3 protein is CASSPRDFPAMSTEAFF. The CDR3 DNA follows: TGTGCCAGCAGCCCCAGGGACTTCCCAGCCATGAGCACTGAAGCTTTCTTT.